The 2 T cell receptor beta chains below come from one sample, sequenced in a study of cytomegalovirus exposure and HLA in healthy donors. Sequencing used immunoSEQ multiplex PCR; TCRdb keeps in-frame clones, though not all of them. The sample has some 130,000 clones, 70% to 85% seen once. Sequencing used PBMCs. These receptors all come from a man younger than 40 in good health and CMV-seropositive.

The chain uses TRBV7-2 and TRBJ2-1; D possibly corresponds to TRBD1 (5 bases). Trimming shortened V by 7 bases and J by 1 base, and 14 bases separated the two germline ends. The CDR3 loop spans 15 amino acids. In germline, CDR1 is SGHTA, CDR2 FQGNSA. The CDR3 nucleotides read TGTGCCAGCAACAGCCAGGGCTGGTCCTACAATGAGCAGTTCTTC. It encodes CASNSQGWSYNEQFF.

This chain connects TRBV2 to TRBJ2-7; D is possibly TRBD1 (6 bases). Per germline, CDR1 SNHLY and CDR2 FYNNEI. V was pared by 8 bases and J by 6 bases, with 14 bases between. The CDR3 extends over 12 amino acids. The CDR3, as DNA: TGTGCCAGCGGCCGCCAGGGGACCGAGCAGTACTTC. Residues: CASGRQGTEQYF.